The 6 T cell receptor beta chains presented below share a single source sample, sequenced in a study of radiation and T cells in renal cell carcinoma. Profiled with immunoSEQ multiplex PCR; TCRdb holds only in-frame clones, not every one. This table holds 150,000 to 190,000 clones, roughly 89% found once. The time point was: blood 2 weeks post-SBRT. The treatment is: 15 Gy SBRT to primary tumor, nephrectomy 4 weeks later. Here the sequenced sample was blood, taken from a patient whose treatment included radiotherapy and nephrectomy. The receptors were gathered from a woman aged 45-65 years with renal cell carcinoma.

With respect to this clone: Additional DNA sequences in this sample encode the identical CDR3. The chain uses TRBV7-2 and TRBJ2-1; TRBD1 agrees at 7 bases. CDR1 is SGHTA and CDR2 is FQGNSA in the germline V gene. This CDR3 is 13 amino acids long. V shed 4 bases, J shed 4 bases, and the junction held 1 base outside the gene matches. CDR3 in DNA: TGTGCCAGCAGCTCGACAGGGTACAATGAGCAGTTCTTC. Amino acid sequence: CASSSTGYNEQFF.

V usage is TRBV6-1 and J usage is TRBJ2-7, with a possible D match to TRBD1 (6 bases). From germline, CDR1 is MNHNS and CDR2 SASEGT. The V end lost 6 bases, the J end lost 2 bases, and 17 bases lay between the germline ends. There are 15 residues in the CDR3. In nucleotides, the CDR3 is TGTGCCAGCAGAGATTCAGGGGATCGGACCTACGAGCAGTACTTC. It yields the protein CASRDSGDRTYEQYF.

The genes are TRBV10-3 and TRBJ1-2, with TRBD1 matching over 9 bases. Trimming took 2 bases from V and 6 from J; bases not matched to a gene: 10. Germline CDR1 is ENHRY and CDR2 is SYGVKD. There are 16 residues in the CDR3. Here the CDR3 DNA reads TGTGCCATCAGTGAGGGGAGGACAGGGGATTACGATGGCTACACCTTC. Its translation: CAISEGRTGDYDGYTF.

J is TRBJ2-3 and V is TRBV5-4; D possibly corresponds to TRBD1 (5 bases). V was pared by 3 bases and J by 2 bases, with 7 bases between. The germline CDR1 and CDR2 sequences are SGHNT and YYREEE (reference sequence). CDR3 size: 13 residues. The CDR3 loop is CASSSGITDTQYF. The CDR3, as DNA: TGTGCCAGCAGCTCAGGGATCACAGATACGCAGTATTTT.

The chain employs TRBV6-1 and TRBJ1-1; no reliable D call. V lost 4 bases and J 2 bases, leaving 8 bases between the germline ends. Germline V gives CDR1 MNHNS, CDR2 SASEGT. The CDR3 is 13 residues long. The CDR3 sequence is CASSGTPNTEAFF. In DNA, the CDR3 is TGTGCCAGCAGTGGGACTCCTAACACTGAAGCTTTCTTT.

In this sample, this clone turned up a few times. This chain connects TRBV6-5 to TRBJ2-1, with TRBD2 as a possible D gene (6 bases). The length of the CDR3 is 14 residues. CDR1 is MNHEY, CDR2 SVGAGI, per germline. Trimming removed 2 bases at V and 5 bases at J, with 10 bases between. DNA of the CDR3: TGTGCCAGCAGTTACACGCCGGGGGACAATGAGCAGTTCTTC. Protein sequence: CASSYTPGDNEQFF.